This TCR beta chain stems from a study of T-cell reconstitution after alpha-beta-depleted transplantation in children. Preparation of the TCRbeta library was carried out with unique molecular identifiers. From the PCR reads, TCRdb called clonotypes with MiXCR, one entry per CDR3 protein. The table includes some 500,000 distinct CDR3 sequences, 15% to 20% detected once. This clonotype was counted only a few times. The CDR3 has 12 amino acids. Germline V gene data show CDR1 as DFQATT and CDR2 as SNEGSKA (reference sequence). The V end was cut by 6 bases, the J end by 6 bases, with 11 bases between. The chain uses TRBV20-1 and TRBJ2-2, with TRBD2 as a possible D gene (5 bases). Sample: PBMCs from the stem cell graft donor, taken from the stem cell graft. The receptor's source is a human donor who donated a stem cell graft to a child with acute lymphoblastic leukemia. The chain's CDR3 is CSAGYGAGELFF. Here the CDR3 DNA reads TGCAGTGCGGGGTACGGGGCCGGGGAGCTGTTTTTT.